This is a list of T cell receptor beta chains from one sample in a study of blood T cell repertoires in COVID-19. The repertoire was sequenced with immunoSEQ multiplex PCR; TCRdb's copy has only in-frame clones and lacks some. The data hold 350,000 or so clones, with approximately 84% observed a single time. The sequencing input was PBMCs or T cells enriched from blood (not recorded which). Every receptor here comes from a woman aged 30 to 39 who had recovered from COVID-19. CDR3s include the opening cysteine and the closing phenylalanine or tryptophan. D genes are given only for firm matches. Only some rows state a clone size, as once, few, many or a class for expanded clones.

D gene: -; V gene: TRBV5-6; clone size: once; J gene: TRBJ2-3; CDR3 DNA: TGTGCCAGCGGCGGCGCAGGGCAAGATACGCAGTATTTT; CDR3 protein: CASGGAGQDTQYF
D gene: -; V gene: TRBV5-4; clone size: once; J gene: TRBJ1-6; CDR3 DNA: TGTGCCAGCAGCATGAAGTCTAGCTCCTATAATTCACCCCTCCACTTT; CDR3 protein: CASSMKSSSYNSPLHF
D gene: TRBD1; V gene: TRBV19; clone size: -; J gene: TRBJ2-7; CDR3 DNA: TGTGCCAGTAGCCCGACAGGGGTGCGCGAGCAGTACTTC; CDR3 protein: CASSPTGVREQYF
D gene: TRBD1; V gene: TRBV30; clone size: -; J gene: TRBJ1-4; CDR3 DNA: TGTGCCTGGAGTGCAGGGGGCTGGGTTCATGAAAAACTGTTTTTT; CDR3 protein: CAWSAGGWVHEKLFF
D gene: TRBD1; V gene: TRBV7-6; clone size: -; J gene: TRBJ2-7; CDR3 DNA: TGTGCCAGCAGCTTAGCGTATCCCCCGGGACAGGGAACCTACGAGCAGTACTTC; CDR3 protein: CASSLAYPPGQGTYEQYF
D gene: -; V gene: TRBV19; clone size: -; J gene: TRBJ2-1; CDR3 DNA: TGTGCCAGTACCCTTAGGGGGGGGGATTCCAATGAGCAGTTCTTC; CDR3 protein: CASTLRGGDSNEQFF
D gene: TRBD2; V gene: TRBV11-3; clone size: -; J gene: TRBJ2-7; CDR3 DNA: TGTGCCAGCAGCGGCGGGGGGTACGAGCAGTACTTC; CDR3 protein: CASSGGGYEQYF
D gene: TRBD1; V gene: TRBV9; clone size: -; J gene: TRBJ2-3; CDR3 DNA: TGTGCCAGCAGCCGGACAGGGGACACAGATACGCAGTATTTT; CDR3 protein: CASSRTGDTDTQYF
D gene: -; V gene: TRBV12-3/TRBV12-4; clone size: -; J gene: TRBJ2-3; CDR3 DNA: TGTGCCAGCAGTTTAGACTTAACAGATACGCAGTATTTT; CDR3 protein: CASSLDLTDTQYF
D gene: -; V gene: TRBV2; clone size: -; J gene: TRBJ1-5; CDR3 DNA: TGTGCCAGCAGTAGCCAGGGTAGCAATCAGCCCCAGCATTTT; CDR3 protein: CASSSQGSNQPQHF
D gene: TRBD2; V gene: TRBV11-3; clone size: once; J gene: TRBJ2-3; CDR3 DNA: TGTGCCAGCAGCTTACAAGCGGGGGGCGAACATAGCACAGATACGCAGTATTTT; CDR3 protein: CASSLQAGGEHSTDTQYF
D gene: TRBD2; V gene: TRBV6-6; clone size: -; J gene: TRBJ2-7; CDR3 DNA: TGTGCCAGCAGTAACCCCGCGGGGGGGGTGAGGGAGCAGTACTTC; CDR3 protein: CASSNPAGGVREQYF
D gene: -; V gene: TRBV24-1; clone size: -; J gene: TRBJ2-5; CDR3 DNA: TGTGCCACCAGTGACCCCCCGGGGAAGGGGGAAGAGACCCAGTACTTC; CDR3 protein: CATSDPPGKGEETQYF
D gene: TRBD2; V gene: TRBV19; clone size: -; J gene: TRBJ2-1; CDR3 DNA: TGTGCCAGTAGTAAGGGACTAGCGGGGTCTTACAATGAGCAGTTCTTC; CDR3 protein: CASSKGLAGSYNEQFF
D gene: -; V gene: TRBV28; clone size: -; J gene: TRBJ2-7; CDR3 DNA: TGTGCCAGCAGTTTTTCCATCTCCTACGAGCAGTACTTC; CDR3 protein: CASSFSISYEQYF
D gene: TRBD1; V gene: TRBV7-9; clone size: few; J gene: TRBJ1-2; CDR3 DNA: TGTGCCAGCAGCTTTCAGGGGGTGACTAACTATGGCTACACCTTC; CDR3 protein: CASSFQGVTNYGYTF
D gene: -; V gene: TRBV29-1; clone size: -; J gene: TRBJ1-1; CDR3 DNA: TGCAGCGTTAAAGGAACCAGGAACACTGAAGCTTTCTTT; CDR3 protein: CSVKGTRNTEAFF
D gene: -; V gene: TRBV5-5; clone size: -; J gene: TRBJ2-3; CDR3 DNA: TGTGCCAGCAGCCGGGATCAACGCACAGATACGCAGTATTTT; CDR3 protein: CASSRDQRTDTQYF
D gene: -; V gene: TRBV5-1; clone size: -; J gene: TRBJ1-1; CDR3 DNA: TGCGCCAGCAGCTTGTGGACGCCGGGAACTGAAGCTTTCTTT; CDR3 protein: CASSLWTPGTEAFF
D gene: TRBD1; V gene: TRBV6-2/TRBV6-3; clone size: -; J gene: TRBJ1-2; CDR3 DNA: TGTGCCAGCAGCTGGGACAGGCGGAACTATGGCTACACCTTC; CDR3 protein: CASSWDRRNYGYTF
D gene: -; V gene: TRBV10-3; clone size: -; J gene: TRBJ2-3; CDR3 DNA: TGTGCCATCAGTGAGTCGTGGACTAGCACAGATACGCAGTATTTT; CDR3 protein: CAISESWTSTDTQYF
D gene: -; V gene: TRBV29-1; clone size: -; J gene: TRBJ1-2; CDR3 DNA: TGCAGCGTCCGAGGAGGGGCATATGGCTACACCTTC; CDR3 protein: CSVRGGAYGYTF
D gene: -; V gene: TRBV2; clone size: -; J gene: TRBJ1-1; CDR3 DNA: TGTGCCAGCAGTGAGGTCGGGGGAACTGAAGCTTTCTTT; CDR3 protein: CASSEVGGTEAFF
D gene: -; V gene: TRBV14; clone size: -; J gene: TRBJ1-2; CDR3 DNA: TGTGCCAGCAGCCAAGTGAGGAAACATGGCTACACCTTC; CDR3 protein: CASSQVRKHGYTF
D gene: TRBD2; V gene: TRBV4-1; clone size: -; J gene: TRBJ2-3; CDR3 DNA: TGCGCCAGCAGCCAGGGAAAGACTAGCGGGTCTAGCACAGATACGCAGTATTTT; CDR3 protein: CASSQGKTSGSSTDTQYF
D gene: -; V gene: TRBV11-2; clone size: -; J gene: TRBJ2-2; CDR3 DNA: TGTGCCAGCAGCTCGGGACAATACACCGGGGAGCTGTTTTTT; CDR3 protein: CASSSGQYTGELFF
D gene: -; V gene: TRBV14; clone size: -; J gene: TRBJ1-2; CDR3 DNA: TGTGCCAGCAGCGGTACAGAGACTAACTATGGCTACACCTTC; CDR3 protein: CASSGTETNYGYTF
D gene: TRBD2; V gene: TRBV11-2; clone size: -; J gene: TRBJ2-2; CDR3 DNA: TGTGCCAGCAGCCTTCTAGCGGGGGCCTTTACCGAGGAGCTGTTTTTT; CDR3 protein: CASSLLAGAFTEELFF
D gene: -; V gene: TRBV9; clone size: -; J gene: TRBJ2-7; CDR3 DNA: TGTGCCAGCAGCGTGGACAACACCTACGAGCAGTACTTC; CDR3 protein: CASSVDNTYEQYF
D gene: TRBD1; V gene: TRBV9; clone size: -; J gene: TRBJ2-7; CDR3 DNA: TGTGCCAGCAGCCCAGGACAGGGTCTCTACGAGCAGTACTTC; CDR3 protein: CASSPGQGLYEQYF
D gene: TRBD2; V gene: TRBV4-3; clone size: -; J gene: TRBJ2-4; CDR3 DNA: TGCGCCAGCAGCCAAATGGGGGGGAACATTCAGTACTTC; CDR3 protein: CASSQMGGNIQYF
D gene: TRBD2; V gene: TRBV4-2; clone size: -; J gene: TRBJ2-3; CDR3 DNA: TGTGCCAGCAGCCCCCGGACTAGCGGGGGGCAAGGGGCAGATACGCAGTATTTT; CDR3 protein: CASSPRTSGGQGADTQYF
D gene: -; V gene: TRBV7-2; clone size: -; J gene: TRBJ1-5; CDR3 DNA: TGTGCCAGCAGCTTAGCAGACAGCACCAATCAGCCCCAGCATTTT; CDR3 protein: CASSLADSTNQPQHF
D gene: -; V gene: TRBV2; clone size: many; J gene: TRBJ2-4; CDR3 DNA: TGTGCCAGCAGGGGAGATGGATGGGCCAAAAACATTCAGTACTTC; CDR3 protein: CASRGDGWAKNIQYF
D gene: TRBD1; V gene: TRBV2; clone size: -; J gene: TRBJ1-1; CDR3 DNA: TGTGCCAGCAGTGTCGGACAGGGCCTTGAAGCTTTCTTT; CDR3 protein: CASSVGQGLEAFF
D gene: -; V gene: TRBV7-9; clone size: -; J gene: TRBJ1-2; CDR3 DNA: TGTGCCAGCAGCTCCCCGGGGGGGGGCGCCTATGGCTACACCTTC; CDR3 protein: CASSSPGGGAYGYTF
D gene: TRBD1; V gene: TRBV2; clone size: -; J gene: TRBJ1-1; CDR3 DNA: TGTGCCAGCAATAGGGACAGGGCGGTTGGCACTGAAGCTTTCTTT; CDR3 protein: CASNRDRAVGTEAFF
D gene: -; V gene: TRBV24-1; clone size: -; J gene: TRBJ2-3; CDR3 DNA: TGTGCCACCAGTACGAACAGGGTGATGCAGTATTTT; CDR3 protein: CATSTNRVMQYF
D gene: TRBD1; V gene: TRBV6-1; clone size: -; J gene: TRBJ1-3; CDR3 DNA: TGTGCCAGCAGTGGAGGACAGGGGCGCTTCTCTGGAAACACCATATATTTT; CDR3 protein: CASSGGQGRFSGNTIYF
D gene: -; V gene: TRBV19; clone size: -; J gene: TRBJ1-2; CDR3 DNA: TGTGCCAGCCGACCCCTAACCGCGGACACCTCTAACTATGGCTACACCTTC; CDR3 protein: CASRPLTADTSNYGYTF
D gene: -; V gene: TRBV7-8; clone size: -; J gene: TRBJ1-1; CDR3 DNA: TGTGCCAGCAGCTATAATTCTGGGGGGGTAGGTGGCACTGAAGCTTTCTTT; CDR3 protein: CASSYNSGGVGGTEAFF
D gene: -; V gene: TRBV4-1; clone size: -; J gene: TRBJ1-2; CDR3 DNA: TGCGCCAGCAGCCAAGCTCGTCAGTCATCCTATGGCTACACCTTC; CDR3 protein: CASSQARQSSYGYTF
D gene: TRBD2; V gene: TRBV2; clone size: -; J gene: TRBJ2-7; CDR3 DNA: TGTGCCAGCAAGGAGGTAGCGGGGGCCTCAACGCAGTACTTC; CDR3 protein: CASKEVAGASTQYF
D gene: -; V gene: TRBV2; clone size: -; J gene: TRBJ1-1; CDR3 DNA: TGTGCCAGCAGTGACTGGCCGTTGAACACTGAAGCTTTCTTT; CDR3 protein: CASSDWPLNTEAFF
D gene: TRBD1; V gene: TRBV10-3; clone size: -; J gene: TRBJ1-2; CDR3 DNA: TGTGCCATCAGCGCTGGACAGGAGGGCTACACCTTC; CDR3 protein: CAISAGQEGYTF
D gene: -; V gene: TRBV19; clone size: -; J gene: TRBJ1-5; CDR3 DNA: TGTGCCAGTAGTCCAAGGGGAGGTCAGCCCCAGCATTTT; CDR3 protein: CASSPRGGQPQHF
D gene: -; V gene: TRBV2; clone size: -; J gene: TRBJ1-1; CDR3 DNA: TGTGCCAGCTCCTTGCGGGGTGAAGCTTTCTTT; CDR3 protein: CASSLRGEAFF
D gene: TRBD1; V gene: TRBV27; clone size: few; J gene: TRBJ2-7; CDR3 DNA: TGTGCCAGCAGTGCGAGGACAGGGACCACCTACGAGCAGTACTTC; CDR3 protein: CASSARTGTTYEQYF
D gene: -; V gene: TRBV9; clone size: once; J gene: TRBJ1-3; CDR3 DNA: TGTGCCAGCAGCGCGACAGGAGTAGACTCTGGAAACACCATATATTTT; CDR3 protein: CASSATGVDSGNTIYF
D gene: TRBD1; V gene: TRBV4-1; clone size: -; J gene: TRBJ2-1; CDR3 DNA: TGCGCCAGCAGCCCCCGATCGGGACAGAATGAGCAGTTCTTC; CDR3 protein: CASSPRSGQNEQFF
D gene: -; V gene: TRBV13; clone size: -; J gene: TRBJ2-1; CDR3 DNA: TGTGCCAGCATCTCAACCCCCCCGGTCCACAATGAGCAGTTCTTC; CDR3 protein: CASISTPPVHNEQFF
D gene: -; V gene: TRBV6-6; clone size: many; J gene: TRBJ2-7; CDR3 DNA: TGTGCCAGCAGGAAGCCGGACAGCTACGAGCAGTACTTC; CDR3 protein: CASRKPDSYEQYF
D gene: TRBD2; V gene: TRBV7-8; clone size: -; J gene: TRBJ2-2; CDR3 DNA: TGTGCCAGCAGCATCGGACTAGCGGGCGAGGAGCTGTTTTTT; CDR3 protein: CASSIGLAGEELFF
D gene: TRBD1; V gene: TRBV7-6; clone size: -; J gene: TRBJ2-3; CDR3 DNA: TGTGCCAGCAGCTTACCTCTCGACAGGGGTGTTACAGATACGCAGTATTTT; CDR3 protein: CASSLPLDRGVTDTQYF